The following is a TCR beta chain sequence with its context. Germline loops: CDR1 SGHTA, CDR2 FQGNSA. With 1 base removed from V and 6 bases from J, the gap between germline ends came to 10 bases. CDR3 length: 14 residues. This sample was taken from a study of blood T cell repertoires in COVID-19. Study details: Sites across the United States, Italy and Spain contributed samples from acute and convalescent COVID-19. From T cells, B-cell-depleted T cells, or PBMCs came the material, which was cDNA or gDNA.

Per the original methods: Reference gene primer amplification gave estimated nucleated cell counts. Sequencing was performed with immunoSEQ multiplex PCR; in TCRdb, only in-frame clones are kept and a portion is missing. The DNA gave D and trimming, while V, J and clone size come from that table. Of roughly 60,000 clones in the sample, roughly 86% were seen once. The V call is TRBV7-2, the J call TRBJ2-1; D gene uncertain. The sample was peripheral blood. The sequence was obtained from a man aged 65 to 79 with acute or convalescent COVID-19. The CDR3, as DNA: TGTGCCAGCAGCTTAGGTCGGCAGGCCAATGAGCAGTTCTTC. It specifies CASSLGRQANEQFF.